One and the same sample provided the 13 T cell receptor beta chains below, sequenced in a study of vaccination effects on CD4 cells after COVID-19. Their antigens are not known. Pools of viral peptides were used by the ViraFEST assay to expand antigen-specific CD4+ T cells ahead of sequencing. Isolating CD4+ T cells followed ten to eleven days of culture. From March to December 2020, the person had a SARS-CoV-2 infection that was confirmed by PCR. Every participant took two doses of the BNT162b2 or mRNA-1273 vaccine. Measured with immunoSEQ multiplex PCR; TCRdb has only the in-frame clones, and not every one. The sample has fewer than 15,000 clones, approximately 70% seen once; the top ten hold roughly a third. The source material was CD4+ T cells from PBMCs cultured with HCoV-NL63 spike peptides, sampled after COVID-19 vaccination. These receptors all stem from a human donor who had a prior SARS-CoV-2 infection.

The chain combines TRBV18 with TRBJ1-5; 7 bases line up with TRBD1. Germline values: CDR1 KGHSH, CDR2 LQKENI. The CDR3 covers 13 residues. V was pared by 8 bases and J by 5 bases, with 6 bases of the junction left unmatched. This CDR3 is CASTTGLDQPQHF. CDR3 coding DNA: TGTGCCAGCACGACAGGGTTGGATCAGCCCCAGCATTTT.

This clone was detected a few times. The chain links TRBV15 to TRBJ2-5; 10 bases line up with TRBD1. Unmatched junction bases numbered 4, after V lost 5 bases and J lost 4 bases. The CDR3 extends over 14 amino acids. The germline V gene encodes CDR1 LNHNV and CDR2 YYDKDF (reference sequence). CDR3 coding DNA: TGTGCCACCAGCCCACGGACAGGGGGAGAGACCCAGTACTTC. Protein product: CATSPRTGGETQYF.

The chain links TRBV7-2 to TRBJ2-5, with TRBD2 identical over 14 bases. Trimming cost V 1 base and J 3 bases; bases outside gene matches: 7. CDR1 is SGHTA and CDR2 is FQGNSA in the germline V gene. This CDR3 has 18 residues. CDR3 coding DNA: TGTGCCAGCAGCTTAGAAGGGAAGGGACTAGCGGGGGAAGAGACCCAGTACTTC. This sequence encodes CASSLEGKGLAGEETQYF.

The gene calls are TRBV5-1 and TRBJ1-5; D gene uncertain. Trimming shortened V by 1 base and J by 7 bases, and 9 bases separated the two germline ends. The CDR3 consists of 13 residues. Germline CDR1 SGHRS, CDR2 YFSETQ. CDR3 in DNA: TGCGCCAGCAGCTTGAATAGCGAACAGCCCCAGCATTTT. Translation: CASSLNSEQPQHF.

J is TRBJ1-1 and V is TRBV20-1; D remains unclear. The CDR3 is 13 amino acids. V was pared by 3 bases and J by 1 base, with 9 bases between. In germline, CDR1 is DFQATT, CDR2 SNEGSKA (reference sequence). CDR3 loop: CSASKAGNTEAFF. In DNA form, the CDR3 reads TGCAGTGCTAGTAAGGCAGGGAACACTGAAGCTTTCTTT.

This chain joins TRBV3-1 (or the pseudogene TRBV3-2) and TRBJ2-7; D unresolved. V lost 4 bases and J lost 0, with 10 bases in between. This CDR3 contains 14 residues. Germline V CDR1 and CDR2: LGHDT, YNNKEL (reference sequence). The CDR3 sequence: CASSPTAASYEQYF. The CDR3 nucleotides are TGTGCCAGCAGCCCTACCGCCGCCTCCTACGAGCAGTACTTC.

The V and J genes are TRBV7-9 and TRBJ1-2, with D unclear. V gave up 3 bases and J gave up 3 bases, with 11 bases separating them. The CDR3 totals 14 residues. CDR1 and CDR2 from the germline V gene are SEHNR and FQNEAQ (reference sequence). The CDR3 loop is CASSFIGGHYGYTF. DNA of the CDR3: TGTGCCAGCAGCTTTATTGGAGGGCACTATGGCTACACCTTC.

This clone has a single count. This rearrangement joins TRBV11-2 to TRBJ2-7, with a tentative D call TRBD2 (6 bases). V was cut by 0 bases and J by 2 bases, with 8 bases left in between. This CDR3 comprises 14 residues. Germline V gene sequence: CDR1 SGHAT, CDR2 FQNNGV. CDR3 amino acids: CASSLDGGPYEQYF. The CDR3 DNA sequence: TGTGCCAGCAGCTTAGACGGGGGACCCTACGAGCAGTACTTC.

This rearrangement joins TRBV4-3 to TRBJ2-7; 11 bases agree with TRBD2. The CDR3 length is 15 residues. V trimming: 2 bases; J trimming: 1 base; junction bases outside the gene matches: 1. Per the germline V gene, CDR1 is LGHNA and CDR2 is YSLEER. The CDR3 here is CASSQLAGGSYEQYF. CDR3 nucleotide sequence: TGCGCCAGCAGCCAACTAGCGGGAGGATCCTACGAGCAGTACTTC.

This chain links TRBV15 with TRBJ2-4; TRBD2 matches 8 bases. Germline CDR1 reads LNHNV; CDR2 reads YYDKDF (reference sequence). The CDR3 is made up of 17 amino acids. V lost 1 base to trimming and J lost 3 bases; unmatched junction nucleotides: 8. In DNA form, the CDR3 reads TGTGCCACCAGCAGAGTGACAGCGGGAGCAGTCAAAAACATTCAGTACTTC. This gives the protein CATSRVTAGAVKNIQYF.

This chain joins TRBV5-1 and TRBJ2-7; perhaps TRBD1 as D (6 bases). Looked up from germline, CDR1 is SGHRS and CDR2 is YFSETQ. The CDR3 contains 14 residues. V shed 2 bases and J shed 2 bases, with 11 bases lying between them. The CDR3 loop reads CASSFGGGPYEQYF. The CDR3 DNA is TGCGCCAGCAGCTTTGGGGGCGGCCCCTACGAGCAGTACTTC. The entire variable domain, with the rest obtained from reference TRBV5-1 and TRBJ2-7, is as follows: KAGVTQTPRYLIKTRGQQVTLSCSPISGHRSVSWYQQTPGQGLQFLFEYFSETQRNKGNFPGRFSGRQFSNSRSEMNVSTLELGDSALYLCASSFGGGPYEQYFGPGTRLTVT.

The chain is built from TRBV7-2 and TRBJ2-1; 13 bases are a match to TRBD2. The germline gives CDR1 SGHTA, CDR2 FQGNSA. V shed 4 bases and J 7 bases; nucleotides not matched to a gene: 4. The CDR3 totals 15 residues. CDR3 sequence (DNA): TGTGCCAGCAGCTGGACTAGCGGGGGTTGGAATGAGCAGTTCTTC. This sequence encodes CASSWTSGGWNEQFF.

This clone ranks as medium-sized (0.01 to 0.1%). The CDR3 sequence is CASSLRTVDVYGYTF. In nucleotides, the CDR3 is TGTGCCAGCAGCTTGAGGACAGTAGATGTCTATGGCTACACCTTC. The genes are TRBV7-8 and TRBJ1-2, with D possibly TRBD1 on 6 matching bases. Germline V gives CDR1 SGHVS, CDR2 FQNEAQ. With 3 bases removed from V and 4 bases from J, the gap between germline ends came to 15 bases. The CDR3 totals 15 residues.